The clone carrying this T cell receptor (beta chain) has a count of ten or more. The antigen remains undetermined. Read coverage stops 3 residues before the CDR3 terminus; the germline J gene supplies the remainder. Control and CVID samples contributed equal amounts of genomic DNA. Sequencing was performed with immunoSEQ multiplex PCR; in TCRdb, only in-frame clones are kept and a portion is missing. Altogether some 30,000 clones were found in the sample, and no singletons occur. This sample was included in a study of T cell clonality in common variable immunodeficiency. Deletions cut 7 bases from V and 4 bases from J, with 16 bases between. There are 14 residues in the CDR3. Germline CDR1 and CDR2: SEHNR and FQNEAQ (reference sequence). Study-wide points: Common variable immunodeficiency TCR beta sequences reportedly had fewer deletions and N-nucleotide insertions. Compared with healthy controls, CVID subjects showed increased TCRbeta clonality, mostly in about a third.

This receptor was identified in a person aged 18 to 75 in good health. Sequenced: peripheral blood mononuclear cells. The V and J genes are TRBV7-9 and TRBJ1-2; D may be TRBD1 (5 bases). The chain's CDR3 is CASTWMGGLYGYTF. The sequenced CDR3 bases are TGTGCCAGCACCTGGATGGGGGGTCTCTATGGC.